One and the same sample provided the 3 T cell receptor beta chains below, sequenced in a study of monozygotic twins with inflammatory bowel disease. Each CDR3 protein gets one entry in TCRdb, which reprocessed the 5' RACE reads and gives no DNA. This table lists 440,000 or so distinct CDR3 sequences. The sample comprised blood. The receptors come from a human donor with ulcerative colitis or Crohn's disease, or a healthy co-twin of an affected twin (not recorded which).

V is TRBV5-1 and J is TRBJ1-2; TCRdb reports TRBD1, a call that lacks DNA to check it against. In germline, CDR1 is SGHRS, CDR2 YFSETQ. This CDR3 has 15 amino acids. This chain's CDR3 is CASSLDYRDNRGYTF.

The chain joins TRBV7-3 to TRBJ2-7; as DNA is missing, the TRBD1 call by TCRdb cannot be tested. Germline V lookup: CDR1 SGHTA, CDR2 FQGTGA. This CDR3 has 14 amino acids. CDR3 protein: CASSLKPGIYEQYF.

This chain connects TRBV19 to TRBJ1-6. The CDR3 spans 15 residues. Germline loops: CDR1 LNHDA, CDR2 SQIVND (reference sequence). The CDR3 is CASSIAADWNSPLHF.